This T cell receptor beta chain appears in the sequencing data of a study of cytomegalovirus exposure and HLA in healthy donors. Donors sampled were nominally healthy, though unrecorded immune exposures were likely. 13 Jbeta primers and 60 Vbeta primers were used for the PCR. Only in-frame clones appear in the TCRdb table, and some are missing; sequencing was by immunoSEQ multiplex PCR. This table has roughly 110,000 clones, about 80% appearing once. This clone was picked up a small number of times. This TCR was recovered from a woman aged 30 to 39 in good health and CMV-seropositive. The source material was PBMCs.

The CDR3 spells CAWMGLSPFF. In nucleotides, the CDR3 is TGTGCCTGGATGGGCTTATCCCCGTTCTTC. The chain uses TRBV30 and TRBJ2-1; D call uncertain. CDR1 is GTSNPN, CDR2 SVGIG, per germline (reference sequence). The CDR3 consists of 10 residues. V shed 4 bases and J shed 15 bases, with 13 bases lying between them.